The 2 T cell receptor beta chains below all came from one sample that was sequenced in a study of type 1 regulatory T cells. TCRdb re-analysed the reads in MiXCR, keeping a single row per CDR3 protein. The sample lists around 2,400 distinct CDR3 sequences, around 6.3% occurring once. The material sequenced was CD4+ T cells, either the whole sample or a sorted fraction (not recorded which). The receptors shown here come from a human donor in good health.

Sample share makes this clonotype medium-sized. The V and J genes are TRBV14 and TRBJ1-4; TRBD1 is a possible D gene (6 bases). This CDR3 region has 15 residues. V was clipped by 2 bases and J by 3 bases, with 10 bases between them. Germline V gives CDR1 SGHDN, CDR2 FVKESK. The CDR3 coding sequence is TGTGCCAGCAGCCAAAATCGGGGGCCTAATGAAAAACTGTTTTTT. Protein product: CASSQNRGPNEKLFF.

This clonotype is labeled as medium-sized. The rearrangement links TRBV5-1 to TRBJ2-1; 12 bases are a match to TRBD2. J lost 10 bases, V lost 0 bases, and 5 bases had no gene match. The CDR3 sequence is 15 residues long. Germline CDR1 reads SGHRS; CDR2 reads YFSETQ. As DNA, the CDR3 is TGCGCCAGCAGCTTGGGACTAGCGGGGGAGTTCGAGCAGTTCTTC. Translation: CASSLGLAGEFEQFF. The complete variable domain, with remaining parts taken from reference TRBV5-1 and TRBJ2-1, reads KAGVTQTPRYLIKTRGQQVTLSCSPISGHRSVSWYQQTPGQGLQFLFEYFSETQRNKGNFPGRFSGRQFSNSRSEMNVSTLELGDSALYLCASSLGLAGEFEQFFGPGTRLTVL.